The 26 T cell receptor beta chains below come from one sample, sequenced in a study of control samples from healthy donors and cancer patients. The assay was immunoSEQ multiplex PCR, and TCRdb's table has in-frame clones only and misses some. This table holds some 100,000 clones, over 90% found once. The sequencing input was blood. These receptors all come from a young man in good health.

The chain has TRBV28 and TRBJ2-1; 10 nucleotides match TRBD2. V dropped 7 bases and J dropped 1; count of bases not matched to a gene: 13. Per the germline V gene, CDR1 is MDHEN and CDR2 is SYDVKM. The CDR3 covers 18 residues. CDR3 region: CASNKREGGWSSYNEQFF. CDR3 DNA sequence: TGTGCCAGCAATAAGCGGGAGGGCGGGTGGTCGTCCTACAATGAGCAGTTCTTC.

The rearrangement uses TRBV6-5 and TRBJ2-1; D is tentatively TRBD1 or TRBD2 (5 bases each). V gave up 6 bases and J gave up 6 bases, with 12 bases separating them. The CDR3 is 13 amino acids. Looked up from germline, CDR1 is MNHEY and CDR2 is SVGAGI. The DNA for the CDR3 is TGTGCCAGCAGGTCACTCGGGGCCAATGAGCAGTTCTTC. Its protein product is CASRSLGANEQFF.

The rearrangement links TRBV3-1 (or the pseudogene TRBV3-2) to TRBJ2-3; 10 bases fit TRBD2. After removal of 0 bases from V and 3 bases from J, the junction contained 9 bases not matched to a gene. Looked up from germline, CDR1 is LGHDT and CDR2 is YNNKEL (reference sequence). The CDR3 loop spans 18 amino acids. CDR3 residues: CASSQDTLAGARTDTQYF. The CDR3 DNA sequence: TGTGCCAGCAGCCAAGATACCCTAGCGGGAGCTCGGACAGATACGCAGTATTTT.

The chain links TRBV4-1 to TRBJ1-2, with 10 bases identical to TRBD1. V lost 0 bases, J lost 2 bases, and 0 bases stayed unmatched. The CDR3 runs 15 residues. Germline V lookup: CDR1 MGHRA, CDR2 YSYEKL. The DNA for the CDR3 is TGCGCCAGCAGCCAAGAGACAGGGGGCAACTATGGCTACACCTTC. This translates into CASSQETGGNYGYTF.

The chain recombines TRBV11-2 with TRBJ2-5, with D uncertain. CDR3 length equals 14 residues. The V gene lost 2 bases and the J gene lost 2 bases, with 9 bases spanning the gap. Germline CDR1 is SGHAT and CDR2 is FQNNGV. DNA for the CDR3: TGTGCCAGCAGCTTACACACTGGTCAAGAGACCCAGTACTTC. This codes for CASSLHTGQETQYF. Variable domain in full (rest from reference TRBV11-2 and TRBJ2-5): EAGVAQSPRYKIIEKRQSVAFWCNPISGHATLYWYQQILGQGPKLLIQFQNNGVVDDSQLPKDRFSAERLKGVDSTLKIQPAKLEDSAVYLCASSLHTGQETQYFGPGTRLLVL.

The J gene is TRBJ1-1, the V gene TRBV12-3 or TRBV12-4, with D unresolved. The CDR3 is 13 amino acids. Trimming removed 4 bases from V and 3 bases from J, with 9 bases in between. CDR3: CASSSGVDTEAFF. The CDR3 nucleotides read TGTGCCAGCAGTTCAGGAGTCGACACTGAAGCTTTCTTT.

The CDR3 DNA is TGTGCCACCAGCAGACTCAACAGGGGTGGTCAAGAGACCCAGTACTTC. It yields the protein CATSRLNRGGQETQYF. This sequence joins TRBV15 and TRBJ2-5, with TRBD1 identical over 7 bases. The V gene end was trimmed by 2 bases and the J gene end by 2 bases; junction bases not matched to a gene: 8. The CDR3 covers 16 residues. The V gene's germline CDR1 is LNHNV and CDR2 YYDKDF (reference sequence).

This chain connects TRBV11-2 to TRBJ1-4; D might be TRBD1 (5 bases). The CDR3 covers 13 residues. The germline V and J ends were trimmed by 1 base and 12 bases, with 12 bases remaining between them. The germline V gene encodes CDR1 SGHAT and CDR2 FQNNGV. CDR3 region: CASSLGSRGELFF. CDR3 DNA: TGTGCCAGCAGCTTAGGTAGCCGGGGGGAACTGTTTTTT.

The rearrangement links TRBV7-9 to TRBJ2-1; D may be TRBD2 (5 bases). The CDR3 loop spans 12 amino acids. The germline CDR1 and CDR2 sequences are SEHNR and FQNEAQ (reference sequence). V was cut by 5 bases and J by 9 bases, with 11 bases left in between. CDR3 amino acids: CASSLGKVEQFF. CDR3 DNA: TGTGCCAGCAGCCTCGGGAAAGTTGAGCAGTTCTTC. The full variable domain, in which reference TRBV7-9 and TRBJ2-1 provide the parts outside the CDR3, is DTGVSQNPRHKITKRGQNVTFRCDPISEHNRLYWYRQTLGQGPEFLTYFQNEAQLEKSRLLSDRFSAERPKGSFSTLEIQRTEQGDSAMYLCASSLGKVEQFFGPGTRLTVL.

The rearrangement links TRBV14 to TRBJ2-3; 12 bases align to TRBD2. There are 22 residues in the CDR3. Trimming removed 2 bases from V and 3 bases from J; junction bases left unmatched: 21. From germline, CDR1 is SGHDN and CDR2 FVKESK. This CDR3 reads CASSQPDAFRTSGAPGTDTQYF. The DNA for the CDR3 is TGTGCCAGCAGCCAACCTGATGCTTTTCGGACTAGCGGGGCCCCGGGAACAGATACGCAGTATTTT.

The chain has TRBV9 and TRBJ2-2, with a possible D match to TRBD1 (5 bases). The CDR3 is 14 residues long. CDR1 and CDR2 from the germline V gene are SGDLS and YYNGEE. Trimming shortened V by 1 base and J by 1 base, and 5 bases separated the two germline ends. CDR3 amino acids: CASSVRGNTGELFF. The CDR3 bases are TGTGCCAGCAGCGTAAGGGGGAACACCGGGGAGCTGTTTTTT. Full variable domain (missing parts from reference TRBV9 and TRBJ2-2): DSGVTQTPKHLITATGQRVTLRCSPRSGDLSVYWYQQSLDQGLQFLIQYYNGEERAKGNILERFSAQQFPDLHSELNLSSLELGDSALYFCASSVRGNTGELFFGEGSRLTVL.

This chain connects TRBV24-1 to TRBJ2-6; D is perhaps TRBD2 (5 bases). Trimming cost V 9 bases and J 4 bases, with 15 bases left between them. This CDR3 contains 15 residues. Per germline, CDR1 KGHDR and CDR2 SFDVKD. In DNA, the CDR3 is TGTGCCACCGGAACCTCGGTAGCGGGGGCCAACGTCCTGACTTTC. Its protein product is CATGTSVAGANVLTF.

This sequence joins TRBV6-6 and TRBJ2-3; D is unclear. Looked up from germline, CDR1 is MNHNY and CDR2 is SVGAGI (reference sequence). The germline V and J ends were trimmed by 2 bases and 4 bases, with 7 bases remaining between them. CDR3 length: 13 amino acids. The DNA of the CDR3 is TGTGCCAGCAGTTACGGCGTGGCAGATACGCAGTATTTT. Encoded protein: CASSYGVADTQYF.

J is TRBJ2-2 and V is TRBV5-1; D perhaps matches TRBD2 (6 bases). The CDR3 has 13 residues. V lost 4 bases to trimming and J lost 6 bases, with 10 bases between them. CDR1 and CDR2 from the germline V gene are SGHRS and YFSETQ. CDR3 sequence (DNA): TGCGCCAGCAGCGCAAGCGGGTCCGGGGAGCTGTTTTTT. It is translated as CASSASGSGELFF. Full variable domain (outside the CDR3, taken from reference TRBV5-1 and TRBJ2-2): KAGVTQTPRYLIKTRGQQVTLSCSPISGHRSVSWYQQTPGQGLQFLFEYFSETQRNKGNFPGRFSGRQFSNSRSEMNVSTLELGDSALYLCASSASGSGELFFGEGSRLTVL.

The chain uses TRBV2 and TRBJ2-1, with 9 bases that match TRBD1. With 7 bases clipped from V and 7 bases from J, the junction kept 11 bases outside the gene matches. The germline V gene encodes CDR1 SNHLY and CDR2 FYNNEI. The CDR3 totals 15 residues. CDR3 DNA: TGTGCCAGCATTCGAATGGGACAGGGTGGAAATGAGCAGTTCTTC. Translating gives CASIRMGQGGNEQFF.

V is TRBV18 and J is TRBJ1-2; D is perhaps TRBD1 (5 bases). CDR3 length: 15 residues. Trimming shortened V by 1 base and J by 1 base, and 10 bases separated the two germline ends. Germline V CDR1 and CDR2: KGHSH, LQKENI. CDR3 protein: CASSPRAGLNYGYTF. In DNA form, the CDR3 reads TGTGCCAGCTCACCACGGGCAGGGCTTAACTATGGCTACACCTTC.

The CDR3 protein is CASSRDTGELFF. The CDR3 DNA is TGCGCCAGCAGCCGAGACACCGGGGAGCTGTTTTTT. This chain joins TRBV4-1 and TRBJ2-2; D is uncertain. The germline V gene has CDR1 MGHRA and CDR2 YSYEKL. The ends were cut back, 4 bases at V and 3 bases at J, with 3 bases in the middle. This CDR3 is 12 amino acids long.

In DNA form, the CDR3 reads TGTGCCAGCAGCCCTACCCCTGGGGGGCTTTGGGACCTGTTCTTC. Its protein product is CASSPTPGGLWDLFF. The chain recombines TRBV4-2 with TRBJ2-1; D may correspond to TRBD1 or TRBD2 (6 bases each). The germline gives CDR1 LGHNA, CDR2 YNFKEQ. The CDR3 is 15 residues long. Trimming shortened V by 4 bases and J by 15 bases, and 25 bases separated the two germline ends.

The chain combines TRBV19 with TRBJ1-2; D uncertain. Trimming took off 3 bases at V and 2 bases at J, with 10 bases between the two ends. The CDR3 spans 14 residues. Germline CDR1 reads LNHDA; CDR2 reads SQIVND (reference sequence). In nucleotides, the CDR3 is TGTGCCAGTAGTATGGCAGATCCCAACTATGGCTACACCTTC. Its protein is CASSMADPNYGYTF.

The V gene is TRBV4-2, the J gene TRBJ2-3; TRBD2 agrees at 11 bases. The V gene's germline CDR1 is LGHNA and CDR2 YNFKEQ. The CDR3 loop spans 17 amino acids. V gave up 3 bases and J gave up 5 bases; unmatched junction bases: 10. CDR3 region: CASSHDVAGGLEDTQYF. CDR3 DNA: TGTGCCAGCAGCCACGACGTAGCGGGGGGGCTTGAAGATACGCAGTATTTT.

The rearrangement uses TRBV6-5 and TRBJ1-4; D call uncertain. Germline V gene data show CDR1 as MNHEY and CDR2 as SVGAGI. This CDR3 spans 15 amino acids. Trimming removed 0 bases from V and 5 bases from J, with 10 bases in between. CDR3 amino acids: CASSYSIILNEKLFF. CDR3 DNA sequence: TGTGCCAGCAGTTACTCGATCATACTCAATGAAAAACTGTTTTTT.

The rearrangement links TRBV14 to TRBJ2-3, with 8 bases fitting TRBD2. The germline CDR1 and CDR2 sequences are SGHDN and FVKESK. The CDR3 spans 16 residues. Unmatched junction bases numbered 7, after V lost 3 bases and J lost 2 bases. The CDR3 protein is CASSQDSGIHTDTQYF. CDR3 coding DNA: TGTGCCAGCAGCCAGGATAGCGGGATCCACACAGATACGCAGTATTTT.

The chain employs TRBV19 and TRBJ1-5; possibly TRBD1 for D (5 bases). Germline values: CDR1 LNHDA, CDR2 SQIVND (reference sequence). V was shortened by 3 bases and J by 3 bases, with 6 bases between the two germline ends. This CDR3 has 13 residues. CDR3 nucleotides: TGTGCCAGTAGTATCGGGGCCAATCAGCCCCAGCATTTT. Translation: CASSIGANQPQHF. The full variable domain, with the rest looked up from reference TRBV19 and TRBJ1-5, is DGGITQSPKYLFRKEGQNVTLSCEQNLNHDAMYWYRQDPGQGLRLIYYSQIVNDFQKGDIAEGYSVSREKKESFPLTVTSAQKNPTAFYLCASSIGANQPQHFGDGTRLSIL.

The V gene is TRBV6-4, the J gene TRBJ2-3, with 11 bases aligning to TRBD2. Trimming at V came to 4 bases and at J to 4 bases, leaving 7 bases not matched to a gene. This CDR3 comprises 16 residues. Germline V gene lookup returns CDR1 MRHNA and CDR2 SNTAGT. The CDR3 is CASSGTSGGESDTQYF. The CDR3 DNA sequence: TGTGCCAGCAGTGGTACTAGCGGGGGCGAGTCAGATACGCAGTATTTT.

The rearrangement links TRBV13 to TRBJ1-1; possible D gene TRBD1, 6 bases. The CDR3 has 16 residues. Germline CDR1 PRHDT, CDR2 FYEKMQ (reference sequence). V was clipped by 2 bases and J by 0 bases, with 13 bases between them. The CDR3 region is CASSLRAGVMNTEAFF. For the CDR3, the DNA is TGTGCCAGCAGCTTACGAGCAGGGGTGATGAACACTGAAGCTTTCTTT.

The chain carries TRBV18 and TRBJ1-2; 7 bases fit TRBD1. V dropped 4 bases and J dropped 8; count of bases not matched to a gene: 13. This CDR3 comprises 15 residues. The germline CDR1 and CDR2 sequences are KGHSH and LQKENI. The CDR3 spells CASSLNRGTVGGYTF. The DNA of the CDR3 is TGTGCCAGCTCACTTAACAGGGGAACTGTTGGCGGCTACACCTTC.